The 27 T cell receptor beta chains listed next were all sequenced from one sample in a study of blood T cell repertoires in COVID-19. The protocol was immunoSEQ multiplex PCR, while the TCRdb copy is restricted to in-frame clones and leaves out a portion. The sample lists about 33,000 clones, over 75% occurring once. The sequenced material came from peripheral blood. These receptors all come from a human donor in a cohort sampled during active COVID-19.

V gene TRBV3-1 (or the pseudogene TRBV3-2) combines with J gene TRBJ2-3, with 8 bases that match TRBD1. Germline-derived CDR1 and CDR2 are LGHDT and YNNKEL (reference sequence). CDR3 size: 12 residues. Unmatched junction bases numbered 11, after V lost 6 bases and J lost 15 bases. The CDR3 loop reads CASSLGQAGYYF. CDR3 nucleotides: TGTGCCAGCAGTCTGGGACAGGCCGGCTATTATTTT.

This rearrangement joins TRBV5-1 to TRBJ1-2, with 9 positions matching TRBD1. The ends lost 0 bases at V and 5 bases at J; junction bases unmatched: 5. Germline V gene data show CDR1 as SGHRS and CDR2 as YFSETQ. The CDR3 is 15 amino acids. CDR3 amino acids: CASSLAGDRAYGYTF. As DNA, the CDR3 is TGCGCCAGCAGCTTGGCCGGGGACAGGGCGTATGGCTACACCTTC.

The rearrangement links TRBV14 to TRBJ2-3, with TRBD1 matching over 8 bases. V gave up 1 base and J gave up 3 bases; unmatched junction bases: 21. The CDR3 covers 21 residues. The germline V gene has CDR1 SGHDN and CDR2 FVKESK. The CDR3 DNA reads as TGTGCCAGCAGCCAAGCCCCATGGGTTGGTGTTGCAGGGGGCGCGACAGATACGCAGTATTTT. Its protein is CASSQAPWVGVAGGATDTQYF.

The chain combines TRBV27 with TRBJ2-2, with a possible D match to TRBD2 (5 bases). CDR3 length equals 16 residues. Trimming took 2 bases from V and 2 from J, leaving 12 bases between them. Germline values: CDR1 MNHEY, CDR2 SMNVEV (reference sequence). The CDR3 region has the DNA TGTGCCAGCAGTTTAATAGCGTTTGGAAACACCGGGGAGCTGTTTTTT. It codes for CASSLIAFGNTGELFF.

The rearrangement joins TRBV29-1 to TRBJ2-5; TRBD1 agrees at 12 bases. Per germline, CDR1 SQVTM and CDR2 ANQGSEA. Trimming cost V 3 bases and J 4 bases; bases outside gene matches: 3. The CDR3 runs 14 residues. CDR3 in DNA: TGCAGCGTTGATGGGACAGGGGGCGGAGAGACCCAGTACTTC. Amino acids: CSVDGTGGGETQYF.

The chain joins TRBV29-1 to TRBJ2-7; TRBD1 might be the D (5 bases). Germline V lookup: CDR1 SQVTM, CDR2 ANQGSEA. Trimming shortened V by 4 bases and J by 0 bases, and 10 bases separated the two germline ends. The CDR3 runs 13 residues. The CDR3 region is CSVGTTDSYEQYF. DNA of the CDR3: TGCAGCGTTGGGACAACCGACTCCTACGAGCAGTACTTC.

CDR3 in DNA: TGTGCCAGCAGCTTGACGCAGGGTGGCGGCTACACCTTC. This sequence encodes CASSLTQGGGYTF. The V and J genes are TRBV7-3 and TRBJ1-2, with a tentative D call TRBD1 (5 bases). Germline CDR1 SGHTA, CDR2 FQGTGA. The CDR3 spans 13 residues. V was clipped by 3 bases and J by 8 bases, with 13 bases between them.

The chain couples TRBV6-6 to TRBJ1-5; 10 bases fit TRBD1. Germline V gene sequence: CDR1 MNHNY, CDR2 SVGAGI (reference sequence). The length of the CDR3 is 14 residues. J gave up 7 bases and V 5 bases, and 5 bases lay outside the gene matches. The CDR3 reads CASSRQGAGQPQHF. The CDR3 nucleotides read TGTGCCAGCAGTCGACAGGGGGCAGGCCAGCCCCAGCATTTT.

The chain is built from TRBV19 and TRBJ1-1; 8 bases are a match to TRBD1. Germline loops: CDR1 LNHDA, CDR2 SQIVND (reference sequence). After removal of 3 bases from V and 0 bases from J, the junction contained 3 bases not matched to a gene. The CDR3 totals 15 residues. The CDR3 here is CASSISDRVNTEAFF. Here the CDR3 DNA reads TGTGCCAGTAGTATCTCGGACAGGGTGAACACTGAAGCTTTCTTT. The full variable domain, in which reference TRBV19 and TRBJ1-1 provide the parts outside the CDR3, is DGGITQSPKYLFRKEGQNVTLSCEQNLNHDAMYWYRQDPGQGLRLIYYSQIVNDFQKGDIAEGYSVSREKKESFPLTVTSAQKNPTAFYLCASSISDRVNTEAFFGQGTRLTVV.

This clone was counted a few times. The rearrangement links TRBV12-5 to TRBJ1-3; D may be TRBD1 (5 bases). This CDR3 spans 15 amino acids. The germline V and J ends were trimmed by 3 bases and 6 bases, with 15 bases remaining between them. Germline V CDR1 and CDR2: LGHNT, FRNRAP. CDR3: CASGFGREVLNTIYF. In nucleotides, the CDR3 is TGTGCTAGTGGTTTTGGCAGGGAGGTTCTAAACACCATATATTTT. Full variable domain (missing parts from reference TRBV12-5 and TRBJ1-3): DARVTQTPRHKVTEMGQEVTMRCQPILGHNTVFWYRQTMMQGLELLAYFRNRAPLDDSGMPKDRFSAEMPDATLATLKIQPSEPRDSAVYFCASGFGREVLNTIYFGEGSWLTVV.

The J gene is TRBJ2-2, the V gene TRBV6-5, with 11 positions matching TRBD2. The trim removed 7 bases at V and 7 bases at J, leaving 8 bases unmatched. This CDR3 comprises 15 residues. Germline assignment: CDR1 MNHEY and CDR2 SVGAGI. The CDR3 reads CASNLAGGAVGELFF. Written as DNA, the CDR3 is TGTGCCAGCAATCTAGCGGGGGGTGCGGTCGGGGAGCTGTTTTTT.

The CDR3 is CSVEDMTAYGYTF. The CDR3 DNA follows: TGCAGCGTTGAAGATATGACAGCTTATGGCTACACCTTC. The gene calls are TRBV29-1 and TRBJ1-2; a possible D gene is TRBD1 (5 bases). This CDR3 is built from 13 residues. The germline V and J ends were trimmed by 0 bases and 5 bases, with 10 bases remaining between them. The germline CDR1 and CDR2 sequences are SQVTM and ANQGSEA.

This clone came up a few times. The J gene is TRBJ2-1, the V gene TRBV27; D call uncertain. Trimming pared 5 bases from V and 5 bases from J, leaving 7 bases between. Germline V gene data show CDR1 as MNHEY and CDR2 as SMNVEV (reference sequence). The CDR3 is 12 amino acids. CDR3 bases: TGTGCCAGCAGTAACTACCACAATGAGCAGTTCTTC. Translation gives CASSNYHNEQFF.

V usage is TRBV11-2 and J usage is TRBJ2-6; 7 nucleotides align to TRBD2. Germline V gene sequence: CDR1 SGHAT, CDR2 FQNNGV. CDR3 size: 15 residues. The trim removed 10 bases at V and 2 bases at J, leaving 8 bases unmatched. CDR3 in amino acids: CATKTGGAGANVLTF. The CDR3 region has the DNA TGTGCCACCAAGACGGGGGGAGCTGGGGCCAACGTCCTGACTTTC.

This rearrangement joins TRBV28 to TRBJ2-1; possible D gene TRBD1, 6 bases. The length of the CDR3 is 18 residues. Trimming took off 3 bases at V and 0 bases at J, with 18 bases between the two ends. Germline CDR1 is MDHEN and CDR2 is SYDVKM. CDR3 DNA sequence: TGTGCCAGCAGTTTCGATCCCCGGACAGCCAGCTCCTACAATGAGCAGTTCTTC. It is translated as CASSFDPRTASSYNEQFF.

This chain connects TRBV28 to TRBJ1-2, with D tentatively TRBD1 (6 bases). V was clipped by 6 bases and J by 0 bases, with 14 bases between them. Germline-derived CDR1 and CDR2 are MDHEN and SYDVKM. The CDR3 consists of 15 residues. Written as DNA, the CDR3 is TGTGCCAGCAGGGGATGGGACACCGCTAACTATGGCTACACCTTC. Its protein product is CASRGWDTANYGYTF.

V is TRBV28 and J is TRBJ2-7, with TRBD2 matching 11 bases. Germline loops: CDR1 MDHEN, CDR2 SYDVKM. After removal of 7 bases from V and 3 bases from J, the junction contained 5 bases not matched to a gene. CDR3 size: 14 residues. This CDR3 reads CASTGTSGGYEQYF. The CDR3 nucleotides read TGTGCCAGCACGGGGACTAGCGGTGGCTACGAGCAGTACTTC.

The gene calls are TRBV12-2 and TRBJ2-3; no check of the table's D call, TRBD2, against the DNA was made. TRBV12-2 is marked as a pseudogene. The CDR3 covers 19 residues. DNA for the CDR3: TGTGCAAGTCGCCTCATTCGCCTCATGGTAGCGGGGGACACAGATACGCAGTATTTT. Protein product: CASRLIRLMVAGDTDTQYF.

The gene calls are TRBV11-2 and TRBJ2-2; 8 bases align to TRBD2. The CDR3 runs 16 residues. Germline V gives CDR1 SGHAT, CDR2 FQNNGV. Germline trimming cut 1 base from V and 6 bases from J; bases unmatched to any gene: 7. The CDR3 DNA reads as TGTGCCAGCAGCTTAGCGGGGGGGCCCATCCCCGGGGAGCTGTTTTTT. Its translation is CASSLAGGPIPGELFF. Together with reference TRBV11-2 and TRBJ2-2, the CDR3 gives the full variable domain: EAGVAQSPRYKIIEKRQSVAFWCNPISGHATLYWYQQILGQGPKLLIQFQNNGVVDDSQLPKDRFSAERLKGVDSTLKIQPAKLEDSAVYLCASSLAGGPIPGELFFGEGSRLTVL.

This clone is a singleton in its sample. The chain is built from TRBV27 and TRBJ1-2, with 9 bases that match TRBD1. The germline V gene encodes CDR1 MNHEY and CDR2 SMNVEV (reference sequence). CDR3 length equals 14 residues. Trimming at V came to 10 bases and at J to 7 bases, leaving 13 bases not matched to a gene. The CDR3 DNA is TGTGCCACCTCCTCCCTCACAGGGGGCTTTGGCTACACCTTC. Encoded protein: CATSSLTGGFGYTF.

The V and J genes are TRBV7-8 and TRBJ2-6; D is possibly TRBD2 (5 bases). The germline V gene has CDR1 SGHVS and CDR2 FQNEAQ. The CDR3 has 16 residues. Trimming removed 6 bases from V and 1 base from J, with 13 bases in between. The CDR3 DNA reads as TGTGCCAGCAGTTTAACTAGGGTATCTGGGGCCAACGTCCTGACTTTC. It specifies CASSLTRVSGANVLTF.

The CDR3 DNA is TGTGCCAGCAGTTTAGATCCGGGTGCGGGCCAGCCCCAGCATTTT. Protein product: CASSLDPGAGQPQHF. The gene calls are TRBV28 and TRBJ1-5; D gene ambiguous. The CDR3 runs 15 residues. Deletions cut 2 bases from V and 7 bases from J, with 15 bases between. Per germline, CDR1 MDHEN and CDR2 SYDVKM.

The CDR3 here is CASSPGTLNTGELFF. DNA of the CDR3: TGTGCCAGCAGCCCCGGGACTTTAAACACCGGGGAGCTGTTTTTT. J is TRBJ2-2 and V is TRBV5-4, with D perhaps matching TRBD2 (6 bases). Germline assignment: CDR1 SGHNT and CDR2 YYREEE (reference sequence). The V end lost 4 bases, the J end lost 2 bases, and 12 bases lay between the germline ends. The CDR3 is 15 residues long.

The genes are TRBV6-5 and TRBJ1-1, with D perhaps TRBD1 (6 bases). V lost 5 bases, J lost 2 bases, and 12 bases lay in between. Germline V gene sequence: CDR1 MNHEY, CDR2 SVGAGI. This CDR3 has 14 amino acids. The CDR3 protein is CASSLDRTNTEAFF. The CDR3 region has the DNA TGTGCCAGCAGTCTTGACAGGACCAACACTGAAGCTTTCTTT.

This clone was observed once. This sequence joins TRBV18 and TRBJ1-5; 9 bases align to TRBD1. CDR3 length: 18 residues. CDR1 is KGHSH and CDR2 is LQKENI in the germline V gene. The ends lost 4 bases at V and 3 bases at J; junction bases unmatched: 13. DNA for the CDR3: TGTGCCAGCTCACGGCTTCCGGGACAGGGTGAGGCCAATCAGCCCCAGCATTTT. Protein product: CASSRLPGQGEANQPQHF.

The J gene is TRBJ2-3, the V gene TRBV9; possibly TRBD2 for D (6 bases). CDR3 length equals 17 residues. Trimming took 0 bases from V and 0 from J, leaving 14 bases between them. Germline CDR1 is SGDLS and CDR2 is YYNGEE. CDR3 DNA: TGTGCCAGCAGCGTAGCCGGGGGACCAAGAAGCACAGATACGCAGTATTTT. This sequence encodes CASSVAGGPRSTDTQYF.

V gene TRBV5-4 combines with J gene TRBJ2-7, with 8 nucleotides matching TRBD1. Unmatched junction bases numbered 7, after V lost 3 bases and J lost 5 bases. Germline values: CDR1 SGHNT, CDR2 YYREEE (reference sequence). The CDR3 extends over 14 amino acids. The CDR3 spells CASSSWTGTNEQYF. The CDR3 nucleotides read TGTGCCAGCAGCTCCTGGACAGGGACCAACGAGCAGTACTTC.